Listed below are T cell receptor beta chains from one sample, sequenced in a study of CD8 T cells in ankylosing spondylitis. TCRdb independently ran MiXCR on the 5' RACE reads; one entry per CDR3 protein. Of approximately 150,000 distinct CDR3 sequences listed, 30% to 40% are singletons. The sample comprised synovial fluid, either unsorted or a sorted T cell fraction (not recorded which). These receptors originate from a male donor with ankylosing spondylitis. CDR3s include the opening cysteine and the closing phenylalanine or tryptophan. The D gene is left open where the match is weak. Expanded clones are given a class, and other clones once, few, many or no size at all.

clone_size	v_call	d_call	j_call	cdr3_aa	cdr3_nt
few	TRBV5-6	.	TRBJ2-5	CASSSRSTGRETQYF	TGTGCCAGCAGCTCCAGGAGCACAGGGAGAGAGACCCAGTACTTC
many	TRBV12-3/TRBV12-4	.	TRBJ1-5	CASSLTGDNQPQHF	TGTGCCAGCAGTTTGACAGGAGACAATCAGCCCCAGCATTTT
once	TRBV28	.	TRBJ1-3	CASSLPGVGNTIYF	TGTGCCAGCAGTTTACCGGGGGTAGGAAACACCATATATTTT
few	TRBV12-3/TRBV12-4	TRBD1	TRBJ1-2	CASSPGTGSYGYTF	TGTGCCAGCAGTCCCGGGACAGGGTCCTATGGCTACACCTTC
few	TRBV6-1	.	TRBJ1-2	CASRETARYDYTF	TGTGCCAGCAGAGAGACAGCCCGCTATGACTACACCTTC
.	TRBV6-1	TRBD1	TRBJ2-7	CASRRDRVYEQYF	TGTGCCAGCAGGAGGGACAGGGTCTACGAGCAGTACTTC
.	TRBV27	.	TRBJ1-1	CASSFRRDGRQNTEAFF	TGTGCCAGCAGTTTCCGCCGGGACGGGAGGCAGAACACTGAAGCTTTCTTT
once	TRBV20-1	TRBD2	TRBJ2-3	CSARGSSGRVDTQYF	TGCAGTGCAAGAGGATCTAGCGGGAGGGTGGATACGCAGTATTTT
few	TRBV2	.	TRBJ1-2	CASSEFVGGYGYTF	TGTGCCAGCAGTGAATTTGTGGGCGGCTATGGCTACACCTTC
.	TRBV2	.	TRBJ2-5	CASSENTQETQYF	TGTGCCAGCAGTGAAAACACCCAAGAGACCCAGTACTTC
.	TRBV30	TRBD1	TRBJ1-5	CAWSGTGDQPQHF	TGTGCCTGGAGCGGGACAGGGGATCAGCCCCAGCATTTT
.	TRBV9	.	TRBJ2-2	CASSVEGYTGELFF	TGTGCCAGCAGCGTAGAGGGGTACACCGGGGAGCTGTTTTTT
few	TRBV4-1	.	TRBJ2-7	CASSQQLAYEQYF	TGCGCCAGCAGCCAACAACTAGCCTACGAGCAGTACTTC
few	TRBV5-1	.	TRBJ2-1	CASSSGEIPNNEQFF	TGCGCCAGCAGCTCAGGGGAAATACCCAACAATGAGCAGTTCTTC
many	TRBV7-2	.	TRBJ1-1	CASSLGAGLMNTEAFF	TGTGCCAGCAGCTTAGGGGCAGGTCTTATGAACACTGAAGCTTTCTTT